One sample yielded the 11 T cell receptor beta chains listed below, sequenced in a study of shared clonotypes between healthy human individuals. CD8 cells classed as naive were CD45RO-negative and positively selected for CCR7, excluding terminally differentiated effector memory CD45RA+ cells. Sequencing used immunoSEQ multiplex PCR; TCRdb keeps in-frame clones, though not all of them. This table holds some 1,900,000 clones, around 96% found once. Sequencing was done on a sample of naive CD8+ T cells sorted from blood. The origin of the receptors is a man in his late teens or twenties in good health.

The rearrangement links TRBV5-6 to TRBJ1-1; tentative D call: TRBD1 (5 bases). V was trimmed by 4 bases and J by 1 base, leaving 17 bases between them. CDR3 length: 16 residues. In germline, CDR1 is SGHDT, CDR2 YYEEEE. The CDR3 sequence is CASSGGGEGPNTEAFF. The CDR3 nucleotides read TGTGCCAGCAGCGGGGGAGGGGAGGGCCCGAACACTGAAGCTTTCTTT. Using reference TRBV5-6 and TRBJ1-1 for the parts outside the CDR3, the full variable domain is DAGVTQSPTHLIKTRGQQVTLRCSPKSGHDTVSWYQQALGQGPQFIFQYYEEEERQRGNFPDRFSGHQFPNYSSELNVNALLLGDSALYLCASSGGGEGPNTEAFFGQGTRLTVV.

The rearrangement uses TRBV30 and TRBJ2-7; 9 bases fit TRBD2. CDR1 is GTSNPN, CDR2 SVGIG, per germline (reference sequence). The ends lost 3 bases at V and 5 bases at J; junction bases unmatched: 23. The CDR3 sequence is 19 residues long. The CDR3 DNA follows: TGTGCCTGGAGGGGGGGAAATGCTAGCGGGAAGTCGGTTGTCCACGAGCAGTACTTC. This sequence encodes CAWRGGNASGKSVVHEQYF.

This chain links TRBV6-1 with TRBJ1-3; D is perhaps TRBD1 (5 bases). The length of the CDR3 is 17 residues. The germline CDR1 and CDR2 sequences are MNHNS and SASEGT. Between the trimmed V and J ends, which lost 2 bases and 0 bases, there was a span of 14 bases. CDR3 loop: CASSEPAGVYSGNTIYF. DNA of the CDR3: TGTGCCAGCAGTGAACCGGCGGGGGTCTACTCTGGAAACACCATATATTTT.

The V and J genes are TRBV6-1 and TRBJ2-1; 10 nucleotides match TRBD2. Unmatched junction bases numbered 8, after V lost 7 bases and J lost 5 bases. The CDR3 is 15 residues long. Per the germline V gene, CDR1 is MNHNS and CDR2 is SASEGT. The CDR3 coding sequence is TGTGCCAGCATTGTGGCTAGCGGGGGACACAATGAGCAGTTCTTC. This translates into CASIVASGGHNEQFF.

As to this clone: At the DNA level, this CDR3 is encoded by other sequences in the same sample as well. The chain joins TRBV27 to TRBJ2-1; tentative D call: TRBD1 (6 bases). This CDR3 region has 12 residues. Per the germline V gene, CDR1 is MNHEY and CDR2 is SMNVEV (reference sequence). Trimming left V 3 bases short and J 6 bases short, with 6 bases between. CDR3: CASSLDSNEQFF. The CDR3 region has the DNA TGTGCCAGCAGTTTGGACAGCAATGAGCAGTTCTTC.

The CDR3 DNA is TGTGCCAGCAGCAAGTATCCCCAGGCTCGGCTTCATTCACCCCTCCACTTT. It yields the protein CASSKYPQARLHSPLHF. The genes are TRBV21-1 and TRBJ1-6; the DNA was not compared with TRBD1, the D call given in the table. TRBV21-1 is described as a pseudogene. The CDR3 spans 17 residues.

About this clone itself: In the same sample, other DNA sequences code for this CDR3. CDR3 in amino acids: CASSITGAYEQYF. CDR3 sequence (DNA): TGTGCCAGTAGTATAACAGGGGCCTACGAGCAGTACTTC. This rearrangement joins TRBV19 to TRBJ2-7; 7 bases are shared with TRBD1. The CDR3 length is 13 residues. Looked up from germline, CDR1 is LNHDA and CDR2 is SQIVND (reference sequence). Trimming removed 2 bases from V and 2 bases from J; junction bases left unmatched: 0.

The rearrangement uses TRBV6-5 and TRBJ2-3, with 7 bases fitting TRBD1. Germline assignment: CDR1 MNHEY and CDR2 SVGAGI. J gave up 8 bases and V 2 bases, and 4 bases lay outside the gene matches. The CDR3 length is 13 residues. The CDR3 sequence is CASSYDSGGTQYF. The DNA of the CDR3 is TGTGCCAGCAGTTACGACTCAGGGGGTACGCAGTATTTT.

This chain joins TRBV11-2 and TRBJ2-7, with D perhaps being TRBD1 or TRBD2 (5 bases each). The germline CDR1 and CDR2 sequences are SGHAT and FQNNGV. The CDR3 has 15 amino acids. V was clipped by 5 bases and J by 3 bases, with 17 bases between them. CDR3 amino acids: CASSPAEGWVYEQYF. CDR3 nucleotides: TGTGCCAGCAGCCCAGCCGAGGGGTGGGTCTACGAGCAGTACTTC.

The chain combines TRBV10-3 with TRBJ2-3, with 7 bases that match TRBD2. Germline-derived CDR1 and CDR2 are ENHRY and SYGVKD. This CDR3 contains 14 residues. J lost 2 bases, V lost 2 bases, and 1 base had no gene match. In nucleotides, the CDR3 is TGTGCCATCAGTGAGAGCGGGACCACAGATACGCAGTATTTT. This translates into CAISESGTTDTQYF.

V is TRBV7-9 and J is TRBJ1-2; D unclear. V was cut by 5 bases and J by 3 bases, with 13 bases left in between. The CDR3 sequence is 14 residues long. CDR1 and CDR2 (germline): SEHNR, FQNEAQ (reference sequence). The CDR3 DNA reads TGTGCCAGCAGCCTAGGACCCGACCACTATGGCTACACCTTC. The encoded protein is CASSLGPDHYGYTF.